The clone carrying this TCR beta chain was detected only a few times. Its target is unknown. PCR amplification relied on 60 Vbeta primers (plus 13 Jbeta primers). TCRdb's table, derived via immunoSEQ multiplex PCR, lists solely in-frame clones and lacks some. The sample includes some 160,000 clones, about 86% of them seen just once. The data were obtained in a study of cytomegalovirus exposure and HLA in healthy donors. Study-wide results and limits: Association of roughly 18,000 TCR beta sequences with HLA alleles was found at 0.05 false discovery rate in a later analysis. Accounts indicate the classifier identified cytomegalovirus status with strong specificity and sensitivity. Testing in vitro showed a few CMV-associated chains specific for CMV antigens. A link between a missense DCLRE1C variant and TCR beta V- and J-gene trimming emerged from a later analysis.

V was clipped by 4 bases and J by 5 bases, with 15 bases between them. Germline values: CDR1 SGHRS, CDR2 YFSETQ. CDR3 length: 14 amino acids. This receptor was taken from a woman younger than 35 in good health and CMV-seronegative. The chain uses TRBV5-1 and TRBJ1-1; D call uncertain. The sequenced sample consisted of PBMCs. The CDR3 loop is CASSPREGGTEAFF. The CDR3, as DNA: TGCGCCAGCAGCCCTCGAGAGGGAGGGACTGAAGCTTTCTTT.